This T cell receptor beta chain was found in a study of T-cell memory formation after mild COVID-19 (dated by TCRdb to the early 2020s). Context from the whole study: TCR sequence clusters from the two donors were largely donor specific. Two young, previously healthy adult volunteers made up the cohort, one male and one female. T-cell clones expanding and contracting after mild COVID-19 in two donors were tracked by longitudinal TCRalpha and TCRbeta repertoire sequencing. General conclusions and limits of the study: Contracting CD4+ clones were located mainly in the CM and EM memory subsets, whereas CD8+ clones were found to be enriched in EMRA. Only a couple of mild cases were covered in the study, and larger cohorts including severe cases with pre-infection samples were considered necessary. Some responding clones were detected in pre-infection memory, suggesting pre-existing cross-reactive memory T cells joined the SARS-CoV-2 response. SARS-CoV-2 specificity was not confirmed for the second-wave clones peaking on day 37. From day 15 to 85, contracting clones showed balanced CD4/CD8 phenotypes, whereas a second wave of clones that expanded from day 15 to 37 leaned towards CD4+.

To note about this clonotype: Its specific antigen is unknown. There are no base qualities to consult, and no much larger clone falls within one base.

Data came from an Illumina NovaSeq 6000. Using 5'RACE with constant-segment primers, TCRalpha and TCRbeta cDNA libraries were constructed, with sample barcodes and unique molecular identifiers added in the process. Trizol reagent was used to extract RNA from every sample. Libraries were amplified in two PCR steps, with a second sample barcode and Illumina TruSeq adapters added in the second step. The libraries were sequenced on an Illumina NovaSeq using 2 x 150 bp paired-end reads. In the paper's pipeline: Demultiplexing of reads and collapsing into UMI-guided consensus sequences were performed with migec v1.2.7. Using mixcr v2.1.11, UMI consensuses were aligned to TRA and TRB V and J templates and then assembled into clonotypes. A clonotype was counted as expanded or contracted only when both edgeR and NoisET called the clonotype significant, with the noise models trained on biological replicates. For edgeR calls, the thresholds were a false discovery rate-adjusted p below 0.01 and a log2 fold-change of 1. As an exploratory analysis of dynamics, max-normalized trajectories of the 1000 most abundant clonotypes were examined with PCA combined with hierarchical clustering. Separately sequenced CD4+ and CD8+ repertoires were used to assign a CD4 or CD8 phenotype to each responding clone. In-frame beta chains were kept once TCRdb had trimmed the public reads at Q25 with fastp and called clones with MiXCR. CDR3 protein sequences are deduplicated, and each keeps its most common genes and DNA. The V and J calls here are based on TCRdb, not the publication. The sample records roughly 370,000 distinct CDR3 sequences, about 15% of which are singletons. The ten largest account for 20% to 25% of the sample.

PBMCs were isolated by Ficoll-Paque density gradient centrifugation. The cysteine opens and the phenylalanine closes a CDR3 of 13 amino acids. The only DNA kept is the CDR3, 39 bases in frame from the first base. A distance of 10 bases separates the germline ends of V and J, which lose 3 bases and 2 bases respectively. CDR1 SQVTM and CDR2 ANQGSEA are derived from the germline V gene. Sequenced sample: PBMCs or a T cell subset sorted from them (not recorded which). The chain employs TRBV29-1 and TRBJ1-2; TRBD1 is perhaps the D gene, given 6 matching bases. This sequence originates from a man between 18 and 29 years old who had mild COVID-19 (a few samples of this study predate the infection). The sample titles of this study are shuffled in the database, so cell type and time point are left out; the donor was told from shared clones. The nucleotide sequence reads as follows: TGCAGCGTTGAGCAGGGGCCAAACTATGGCTACACCTTC. Its protein is CSVEQGPNYGYTF.